This TCR beta chain was obtained from a study of blood T cell repertoires in COVID-19. Study details: Whether acute or convalescent, the COVID-19 samples came from the United States, Italy and Spain. T cells, B-cell-depleted T cells, or PBMCs provided the cDNA or gDNA that served as material.

Assay: immunoSEQ multiplex PCR; the TCRdb copy retains only in-frame clones and omits some. The data contain about 90,000 clones, approximately 75% of them singletons. Per the germline V gene, CDR1 is LGHDT and CDR2 is YNNKEL (reference sequence). This CDR3 is built from 14 residues. The V end was cut by 0 bases, the J end by 1 base, with 6 bases between. The chain has TRBV3-1 (or the pseudogene TRBV3-2) and TRBJ2-5, with unresolved D. The sequence was obtained from a woman of 80 years or more with acute or convalescent COVID-19. The sample taken for sequencing was peripheral blood. The CDR3 DNA reads TGTGCCAGCAGCCAAGACGCGTTCCAAGAGACCCAGTACTTC. This translates into CASSQDAFQETQYF.